This T cell receptor beta chain came from a study of T cells in Graves' hyperthyroidism and ophthalmopathy (dated by TCRdb to the late 2010s). Regarding the research as a whole: Peripheral blood was collected at initial diagnosis, before any treatment. To identify TCR V-J signatures that set the groups apart, the researchers used a discovery cohort of about a hundred patients, made up of 40 to 45 with Graves' ophthalmopathy and some 58 with stable Graves' hyperthyroidism. Following sampling, methimazole starting at 30 mg daily was given to hyperthyroidism patients, and high-dose intravenous methylprednisolone was given to ophthalmopathy patients. The roughly 91 discovery patients were randomly divided into training and test sets at a 7:3 ratio. The study also compared thyroid tissue and blood T-cell repertoires from about 6 Graves' hyperthyroidism patients. Whether ophthalmopathy could be predicted prospectively was tested in an independent validation cohort made up of about 20 hyperthyroidism patients plus 17 patients who later progressed to ophthalmopathy. The paper describes TCR Vbeta CDR3 sequencing of 120 to 150 peripheral blood samples, made up of fewer than 50 ophthalmopathy patients, around 78 hyperthyroidism patients and 17 progressor patients. Study-wide conclusions, independent of this receptor: In validation, progression to ophthalmopathy was predicted by the model with 70.59% sensitivity and around 75% specificity, a median of around 6.5 months before onset. Sample size was not statistically predetermined, and investigators were not blinded to group allocation. Most expanded thyroid clonotypes (frequency above 0.001) were also detected in blood, suggesting blood repertoires may reflect thyroid immune responses. In cross-validation, a model built on a 13 V-J signature told ophthalmopathy apart from stable hyperthyroidism with approximately 90% sensitivity and about 81% specificity, and in testing the same model reached 80%/75%.

Stable Graves' hyperthyroidism was defined as no progression to ophthalmopathy during 18 months of follow-up. Hyperthyroidism patients were aged 18 to 65 years and newly diagnosed, with disease duration of less than 2 months. Any patient with an uncontrolled infection, another autoimmune disease, pregnancy or lactation was excluded. Diagnoses were established on the basis of clinical symptoms, serum thyroxine and TRAb, thyroid ultrasound, and orbital computed tomography. Ficoll-Paque density gradient centrifugation was used to isolate PBMCs from about 10 ml of fresh peripheral blood. Total RNA was extracted with Trizol reagent, and quality was checked on an Agilent 2100 Bioanalyzer. TCR beta CDR3 regions were amplified from RNA transcripts. The first round of RT-PCR for the TCR CDR3 was performed with the HTBI primer set and the Qiagen OneStep RT-PCR kit. The libraries were constructed in a second round of multiplex PCR and then size-selected and purified. The libraries were sequenced on an Illumina HiSeq2000 using paired-end 100 bp reads. In the paper's pipeline: Raw data were processed with SOAPnuke, discarding reads with adapters, uncalled bases, mean Phred below 15, or no exact constant-primer or identifier match. COPE v1.2.5 was used to merge the high-quality paired reads, and each unique nucleotide sequence was defined as a clonotype. Clonotypes were aligned to IMGT TRBV, TRBD and TRBJ reference segments using MiTCR v1.1. The analysis was restricted to V-J combinations with a frequency above 0.0001, which together covered around 99% of the repertoires. A TCS score was defined as the ratio between F50 (clonal expansion) and ExV (chaos), using BLOSUM62-based TCRdist between CDR3 peptides within each V-J. Welch's t-statistics and random forest reduced around 510 V-J features to 10 to 15, which were used in a naive Bayes classifier (R e1071). The Morisita-Horn index was used to measure how similar the thyroid and blood repertoires were. The public reads were reanalyzed by TCRdb: fastp trimming at Q25, MiXCR alignment, in-frame beta chains only. Every CDR3 protein is listed once, alongside the most common genes and DNA of its rows. The V and J calls come from TCRdb's annotation, not from the publication. In this sample the table shows hundreds of thousands of distinct CDR3 sequences, about two fifths of which occur a single time. 7.5% to 9.5% of the sample comes from the top ten.

V was cut back by 8 bases and J by 0 bases, leaving a gap of 13 bases between them. As encoded in the germline V gene (reference sequence), CDR1 is LNHNV while CDR2 is YYDKDF. There are 14 amino acids in the CDR3, from cysteine to phenylalanine inclusive. Only the CDR3 part of the read is kept: 42 bases, read in frame from the first base. This clonotype was detected once. It has no known antigen specificity. The sample holds no much larger clone one base away, and base qualities are not on file. On its own, one read is weak support. The chain is assembled from TRBV15 and TRBJ1-1; the D gene is unclear. The TCR was taken from a man between 18 and 35 years old with Graves' hyperthyroidism. Sequencing was performed on blood. The sequence in DNA is TGTGCCACCTCCATCGCGAGGATGAACACTGAAGCTTTCTTT. Translated, this is CATSIARMNTEAFF. The full variable domain, with segments outside the CDR3 supplied by the reference TRBV15 and TRBJ1-1 proteins, appears as DAMVIQNPRYQVTQFGKPVTLSCSQTLNHNVMYWYQQKSSQAPKLLFHYYDKDFNNEADTPDNFQSRRPNTSFCFLDIRSPGLGDTAMYLCATSIARMNTEAFFGQGTRLTVV.